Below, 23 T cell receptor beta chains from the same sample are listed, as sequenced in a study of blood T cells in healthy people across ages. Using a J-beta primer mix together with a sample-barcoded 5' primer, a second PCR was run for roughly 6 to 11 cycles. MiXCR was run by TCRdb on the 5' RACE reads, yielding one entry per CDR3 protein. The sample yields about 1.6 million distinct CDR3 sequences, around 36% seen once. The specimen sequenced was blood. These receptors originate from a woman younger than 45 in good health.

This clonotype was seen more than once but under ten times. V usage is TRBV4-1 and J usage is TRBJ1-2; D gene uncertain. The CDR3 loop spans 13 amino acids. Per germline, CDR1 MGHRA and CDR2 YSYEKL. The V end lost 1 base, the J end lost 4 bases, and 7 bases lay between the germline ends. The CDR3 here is CASSQATPYGYTF. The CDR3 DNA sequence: TGCGCCAGCAGCCAAGCGACTCCCTATGGCTACACCTTC.

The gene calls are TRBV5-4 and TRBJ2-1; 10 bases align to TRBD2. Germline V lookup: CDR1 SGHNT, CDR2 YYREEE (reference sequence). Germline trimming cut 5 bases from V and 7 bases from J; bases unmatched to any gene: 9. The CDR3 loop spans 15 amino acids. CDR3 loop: CASSSQRGGLNEQFF. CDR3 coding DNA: TGTGCCAGCAGTTCTCAGCGGGGGGGCCTGAATGAGCAGTTCTTC.

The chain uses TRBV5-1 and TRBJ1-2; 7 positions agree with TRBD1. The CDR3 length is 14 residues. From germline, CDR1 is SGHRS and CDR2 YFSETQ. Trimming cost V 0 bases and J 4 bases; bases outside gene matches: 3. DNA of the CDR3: TGCGCCAGCAGCTTGGTTGGGACAGCCTATGGCTACACCTTC. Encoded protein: CASSLVGTAYGYTF.

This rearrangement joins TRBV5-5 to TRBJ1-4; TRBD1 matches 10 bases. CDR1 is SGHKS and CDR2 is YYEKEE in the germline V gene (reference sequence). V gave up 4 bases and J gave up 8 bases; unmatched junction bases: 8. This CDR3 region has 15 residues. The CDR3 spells CASSIGTGVMEKLFF. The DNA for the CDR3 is TGTGCCAGCAGCATAGGGACAGGGGTTATGGAAAAACTGTTTTTT.

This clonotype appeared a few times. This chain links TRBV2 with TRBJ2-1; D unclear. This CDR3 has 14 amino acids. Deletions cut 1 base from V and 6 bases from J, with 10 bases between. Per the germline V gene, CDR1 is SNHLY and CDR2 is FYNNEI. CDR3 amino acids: CASSEGADSNEQFF. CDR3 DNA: TGTGCCAGCAGTGAAGGGGCAGACTCCAATGAGCAGTTCTTC.

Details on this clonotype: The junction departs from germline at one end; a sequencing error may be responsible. The DNA of the CDR3 is TGCGCCAGTAGCCAAGGGCTGCGAGGGTACCGGGACCGACCCCTCGAGCAGTACTTC. It is translated as CASSQGLRGYRDRPLEQYF. V and J are TRBV4-1 and TRBJ2-7; D might be TRBD1 or TRBD2, each matching 5 bases. The germline V gene has CDR1 MGHRA and CDR2 YSYEKL. This CDR3 is built from 19 residues.

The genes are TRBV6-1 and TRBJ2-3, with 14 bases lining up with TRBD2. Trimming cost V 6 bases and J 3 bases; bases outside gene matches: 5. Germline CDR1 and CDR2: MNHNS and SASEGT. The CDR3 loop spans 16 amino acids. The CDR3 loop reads CASRQTSGRGTDTQYF. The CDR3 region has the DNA TGTGCCAGCAGGCAGACTAGCGGGAGGGGGACAGATACGCAGTATTTT.

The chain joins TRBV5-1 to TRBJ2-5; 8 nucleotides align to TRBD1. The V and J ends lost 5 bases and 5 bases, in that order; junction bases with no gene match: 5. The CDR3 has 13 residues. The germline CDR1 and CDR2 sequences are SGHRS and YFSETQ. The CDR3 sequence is CASRAGGMETQYF. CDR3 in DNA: TGCGCCAGCAGGGCAGGGGGCATGGAGACCCAGTACTTC.

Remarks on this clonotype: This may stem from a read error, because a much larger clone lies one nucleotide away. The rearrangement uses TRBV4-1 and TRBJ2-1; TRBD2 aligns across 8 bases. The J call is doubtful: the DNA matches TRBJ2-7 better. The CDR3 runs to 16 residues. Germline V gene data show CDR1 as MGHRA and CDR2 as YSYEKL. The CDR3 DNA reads TGCGCCAGCAGCCCCGGCGAGCGGGAGTTCCTTTCCGAGCAGTACTTC. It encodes CASSPGEREFLSEQYF.

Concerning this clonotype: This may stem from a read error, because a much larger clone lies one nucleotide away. This CDR3 is CSVEGAGETQYF. CDR3 nucleotides: TGCAGCGTTGAGGGCGCAGGCGAGACCCAGTACTTC. The V gene is TRBV29-1, the J gene TRBJ2-5; D remains ambiguous. CDR1 SQVTM and CDR2 ANQGSEA come from the germline V gene. The CDR3 spans 12 residues. V gave up 3 bases and J gave up 5 bases, with 10 bases separating them.

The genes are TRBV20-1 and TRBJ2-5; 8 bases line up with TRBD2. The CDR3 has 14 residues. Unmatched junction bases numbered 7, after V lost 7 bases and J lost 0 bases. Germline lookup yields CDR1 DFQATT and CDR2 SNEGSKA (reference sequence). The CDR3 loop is CSVYSGGNQETQYF. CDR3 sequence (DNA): TGCAGTGTCTACAGCGGGGGAAACCAAGAGACCCAGTACTTC.

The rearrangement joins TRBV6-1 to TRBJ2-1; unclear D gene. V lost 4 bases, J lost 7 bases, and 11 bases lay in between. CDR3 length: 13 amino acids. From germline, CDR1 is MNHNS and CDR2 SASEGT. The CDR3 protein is CASSVRRANEQFF. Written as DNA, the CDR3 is TGTGCCAGCAGTGTGAGGAGAGCAAATGAGCAGTTCTTC.

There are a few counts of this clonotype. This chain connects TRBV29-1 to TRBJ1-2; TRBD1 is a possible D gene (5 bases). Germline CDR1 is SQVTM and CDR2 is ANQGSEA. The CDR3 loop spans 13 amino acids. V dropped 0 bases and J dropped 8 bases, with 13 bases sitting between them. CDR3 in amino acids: CSVEDRVPWGYTF. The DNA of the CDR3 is TGCAGCGTTGAAGACAGGGTACCGTGGGGCTACACCTTC.

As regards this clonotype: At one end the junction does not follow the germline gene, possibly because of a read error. CDR3 loop: CVSSRGKTHTQYF. The DNA of the CDR3 is TGTGTCAGCAGTAGAGGGAAGACTCATACGCAGTATTTT. The rearrangement uses TRBV12-3 or TRBV12-4 and TRBJ2-3; TRBD2 is a possible D gene (5 bases). CDR3 size: 13 residues.

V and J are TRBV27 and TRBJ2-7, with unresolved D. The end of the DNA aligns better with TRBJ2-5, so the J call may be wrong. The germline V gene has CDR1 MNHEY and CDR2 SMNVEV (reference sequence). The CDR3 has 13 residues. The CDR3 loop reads CASSIGFWETQYF. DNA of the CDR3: TGTGCCAGCAGTATCGGTTTTTGGGAGACCCAGTACTTC.

The CDR3 protein is CSVEGDTDTQYF. CDR3 bases: TGCAGCGTGGAGGGGGACACAGATACGCAGTATTTT. This chain joins TRBV29-1 and TRBJ2-3, with D perhaps given as TRBD1 or TRBD2 (6 bases each). The CDR3 runs 12 residues. V was shortened by 6 bases and J by 2 bases, with 9 bases between the two germline ends. The germline V gene encodes CDR1 SQVTM and CDR2 ANQGSEA.

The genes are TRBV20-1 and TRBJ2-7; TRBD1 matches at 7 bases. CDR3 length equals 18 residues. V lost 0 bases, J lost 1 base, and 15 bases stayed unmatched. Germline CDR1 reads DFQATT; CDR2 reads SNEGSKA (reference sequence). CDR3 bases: TGCAGTGCTAGAGATTTTGGGACCCGGACAGGATTTTCCTACGAGCAGTACTTC. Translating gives CSARDFGTRTGFSYEQYF.

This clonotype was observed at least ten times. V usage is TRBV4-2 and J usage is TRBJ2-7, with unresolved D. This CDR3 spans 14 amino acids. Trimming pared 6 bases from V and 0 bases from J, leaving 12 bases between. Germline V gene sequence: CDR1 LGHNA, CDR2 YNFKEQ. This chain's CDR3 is CASSPLGVSYEQYF. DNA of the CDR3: TGTGCCAGCAGTCCCCTAGGCGTCTCCTACGAGCAGTACTTC.

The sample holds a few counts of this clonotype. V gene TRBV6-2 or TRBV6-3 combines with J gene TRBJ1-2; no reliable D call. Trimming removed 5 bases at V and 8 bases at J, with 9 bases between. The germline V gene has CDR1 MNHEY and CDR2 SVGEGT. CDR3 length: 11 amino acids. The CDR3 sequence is CASSVMGGYTF. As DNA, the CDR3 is TGTGCCAGCAGTGTTATGGGCGGCTACACCTTC.

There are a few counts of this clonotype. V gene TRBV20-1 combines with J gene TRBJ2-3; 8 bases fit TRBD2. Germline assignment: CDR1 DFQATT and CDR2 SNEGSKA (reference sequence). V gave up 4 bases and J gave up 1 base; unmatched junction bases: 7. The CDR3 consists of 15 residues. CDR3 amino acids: CSAKRGGLGTDTQYF. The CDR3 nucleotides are TGCAGTGCTAAACGGGGGGGCCTCGGCACAGATACGCAGTATTTT.

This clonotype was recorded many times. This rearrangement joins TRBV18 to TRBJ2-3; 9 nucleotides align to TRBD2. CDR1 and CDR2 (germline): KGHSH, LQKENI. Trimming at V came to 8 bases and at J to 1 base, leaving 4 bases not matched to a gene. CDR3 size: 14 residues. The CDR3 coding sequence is TGTGCCAGCAGCCCTAGCGGGGGCACAGATACGCAGTATTTT. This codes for CASSPSGGTDTQYF.

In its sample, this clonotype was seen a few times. This CDR3 is CASSLLPYGYTF. The CDR3 DNA is TGTGCCAGCAGCTTACTTCCCTATGGCTACACCTTC. The genes are TRBV7-8 and TRBJ1-2; D is undetermined. Trimming stripped 2 bases from V and 4 bases from J, with 5 bases between. CDR3 length: 12 amino acids. Germline V gene lookup returns CDR1 SGHVS and CDR2 FQNEAQ.

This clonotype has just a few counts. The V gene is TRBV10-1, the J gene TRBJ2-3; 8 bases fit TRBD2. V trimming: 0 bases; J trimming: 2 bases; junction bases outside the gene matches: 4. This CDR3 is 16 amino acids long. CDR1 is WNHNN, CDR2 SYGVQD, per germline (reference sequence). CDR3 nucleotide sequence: TGCGCCAGCAGTGAGTCATTAGCGGGGTACACAGATACGCAGTATTTT. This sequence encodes CASSESLAGYTDTQYF.